The T cell receptor beta chain under discussion was sequenced for a study of blood T cell repertoires in COVID-19. Across the study: Researchers got acute and convalescent COVID-19 samples from the United States, Italy and Spain.

V dropped 5 bases and J dropped 9 bases, with 23 bases sitting between them. This CDR3 has 17 residues. Germline-derived CDR1 and CDR2 are SGHVS and FQNEAQ. This table comes from immunoSEQ multiplex PCR, and its TCRdb copy is limited to in-frame clones, with some not included. The table has about 220,000 clones, approximately 80% seen once; the top ten hold over 10%. The sequencing sample was made of peripheral blood. The chain joins TRBV7-8 to TRBJ1-6; D is unresolved. The sequence was collected from a human donor in a cohort sampled during active COVID-19. The CDR3 loop reads CASSLRLPGPSGSPLHF. The CDR3 nucleotides are TGTGCCAGCAGCCTTAGACTACCGGGTCCTTCAGGTTCACCCCTCCACTTT.